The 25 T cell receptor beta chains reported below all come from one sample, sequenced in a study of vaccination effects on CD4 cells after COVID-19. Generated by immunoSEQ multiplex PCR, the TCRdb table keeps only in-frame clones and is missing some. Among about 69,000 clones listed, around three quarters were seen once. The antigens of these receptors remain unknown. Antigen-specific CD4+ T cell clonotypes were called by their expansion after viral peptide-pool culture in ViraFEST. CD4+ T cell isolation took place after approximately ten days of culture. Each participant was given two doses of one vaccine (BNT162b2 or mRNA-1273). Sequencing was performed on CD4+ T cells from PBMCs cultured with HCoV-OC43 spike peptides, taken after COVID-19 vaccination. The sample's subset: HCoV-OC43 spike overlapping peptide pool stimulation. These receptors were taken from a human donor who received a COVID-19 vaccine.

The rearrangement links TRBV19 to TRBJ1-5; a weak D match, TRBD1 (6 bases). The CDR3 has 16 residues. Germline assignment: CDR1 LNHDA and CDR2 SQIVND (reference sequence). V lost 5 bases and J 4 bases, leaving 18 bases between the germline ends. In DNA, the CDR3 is TGTGCCAGTAGTTTCTCCCGGGACAACTATAATCAGCCCCAGCATTTT. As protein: CASSFSRDNYNQPQHF.

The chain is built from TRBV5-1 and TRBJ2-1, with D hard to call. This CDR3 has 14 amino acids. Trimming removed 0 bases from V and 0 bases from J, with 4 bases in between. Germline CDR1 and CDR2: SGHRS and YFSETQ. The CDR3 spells CASSLDGSYNEQFF. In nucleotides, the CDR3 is TGCGCCAGCAGCTTGGACGGCTCCTACAATGAGCAGTTCTTC.

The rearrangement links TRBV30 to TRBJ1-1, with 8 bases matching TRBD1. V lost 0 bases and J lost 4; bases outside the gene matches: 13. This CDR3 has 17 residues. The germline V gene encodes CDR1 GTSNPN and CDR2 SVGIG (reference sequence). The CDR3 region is CAWSVGRTGLGGTEAFF. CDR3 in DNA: TGTGCCTGGAGTGTTGGGAGGACAGGGTTGGGGGGCACTGAAGCTTTCTTT. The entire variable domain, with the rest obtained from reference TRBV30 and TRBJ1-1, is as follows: SQTIHQWPATLVQPVGSPLSLECTVEGTSNPNLYWYRQAAGRGLQLLFYSVGIGQISSEVPQNLSASRPQDRQFILSSKKLLLSDSGFYLCAWSVGRTGLGGTEAFFGQGTRLTVV.

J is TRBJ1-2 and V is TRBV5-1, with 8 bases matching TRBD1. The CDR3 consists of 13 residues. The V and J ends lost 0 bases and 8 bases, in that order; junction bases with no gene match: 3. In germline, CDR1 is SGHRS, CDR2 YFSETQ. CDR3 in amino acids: CASSLGTGKGYTF. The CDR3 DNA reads TGCGCCAGCAGCTTGGGGACAGGGAAGGGCTACACCTTC.

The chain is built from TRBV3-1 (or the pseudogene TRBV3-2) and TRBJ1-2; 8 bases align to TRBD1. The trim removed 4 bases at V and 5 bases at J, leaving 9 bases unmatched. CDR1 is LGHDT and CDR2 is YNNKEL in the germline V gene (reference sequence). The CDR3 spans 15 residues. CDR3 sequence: CASSPTGTGIYGYTF. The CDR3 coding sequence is TGTGCCAGCAGCCCGACCGGGACAGGCATTTATGGCTACACCTTC.

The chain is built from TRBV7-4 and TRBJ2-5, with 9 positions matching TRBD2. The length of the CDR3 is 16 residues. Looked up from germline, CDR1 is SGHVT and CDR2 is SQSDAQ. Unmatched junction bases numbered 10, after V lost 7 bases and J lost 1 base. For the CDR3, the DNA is TGTGCCAGCACCTCCCCGGCGGGGGGGGTCCAAGAGACCCAGTACTTC. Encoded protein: CASTSPAGGVQETQYF.

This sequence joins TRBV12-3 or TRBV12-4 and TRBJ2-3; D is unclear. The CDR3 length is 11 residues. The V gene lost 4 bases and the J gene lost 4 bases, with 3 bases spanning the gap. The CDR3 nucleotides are TGTGCCAGCAGTTCGGCAGATACGCAGTATTTT. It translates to CASSSADTQYF.

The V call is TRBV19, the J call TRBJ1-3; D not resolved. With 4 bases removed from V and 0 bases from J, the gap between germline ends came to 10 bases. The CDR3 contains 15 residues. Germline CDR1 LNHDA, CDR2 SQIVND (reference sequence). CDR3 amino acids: CASSTTLSSGNTIYF. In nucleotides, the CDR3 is TGTGCCAGTAGTACAACCTTAAGCTCTGGAAACACCATATATTTT. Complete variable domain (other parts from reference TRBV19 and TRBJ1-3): DGGITQSPKYLFRKEGQNVTLSCEQNLNHDAMYWYRQDPGQGLRLIYYSQIVNDFQKGDIAEGYSVSREKKESFPLTVTSAQKNPTAFYLCASSTTLSSGNTIYFGEGSWLTVV.

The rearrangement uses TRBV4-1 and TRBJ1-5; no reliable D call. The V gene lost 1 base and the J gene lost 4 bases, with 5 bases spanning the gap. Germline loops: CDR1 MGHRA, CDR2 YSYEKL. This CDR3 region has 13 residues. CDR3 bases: TGCGCCAGCAGCCAAGGGTTGAATCAGCCCCAGCATTTT. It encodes CASSQGLNQPQHF.

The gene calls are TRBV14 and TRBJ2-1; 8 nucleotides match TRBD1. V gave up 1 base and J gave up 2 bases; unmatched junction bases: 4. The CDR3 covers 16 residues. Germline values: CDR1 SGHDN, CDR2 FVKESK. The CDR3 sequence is CASSQGPRGPYNEQFF. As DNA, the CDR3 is TGTGCCAGCAGCCAAGGGCCCAGGGGGCCCTACAATGAGCAGTTCTTC. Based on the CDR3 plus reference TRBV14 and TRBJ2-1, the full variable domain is EAGVTQFPSHSVIEKGQTVTLRCDPISGHDNLYWYRRVMGKEIKFLLHFVKESKQDESGMPNNRFLAERTGGTYSTLKVQPAELEDSGVYFCASSQGPRGPYNEQFFGPGTRLTVL.

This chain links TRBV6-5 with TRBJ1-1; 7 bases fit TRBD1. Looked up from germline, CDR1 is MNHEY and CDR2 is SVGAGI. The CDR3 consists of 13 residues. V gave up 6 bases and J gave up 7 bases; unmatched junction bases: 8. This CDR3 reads CASSRQGLGEAFF. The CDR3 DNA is TGTGCCAGCAGCCGACAGGGACTGGGTGAAGCTTTCTTT.

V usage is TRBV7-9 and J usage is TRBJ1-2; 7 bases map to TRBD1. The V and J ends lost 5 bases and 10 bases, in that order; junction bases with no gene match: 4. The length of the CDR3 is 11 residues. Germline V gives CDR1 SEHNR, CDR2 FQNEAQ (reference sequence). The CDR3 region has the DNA TGTGCCAGCAGCCCAGGGGGTTACTACACCTTC. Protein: CASSPGGYYTF.

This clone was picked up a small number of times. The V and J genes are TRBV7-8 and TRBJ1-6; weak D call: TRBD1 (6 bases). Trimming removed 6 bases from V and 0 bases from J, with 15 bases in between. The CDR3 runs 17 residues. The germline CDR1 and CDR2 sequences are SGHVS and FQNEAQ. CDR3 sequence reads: CASRTGQRSSYNSPLHF. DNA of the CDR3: TGTGCCAGCAGGACAGGACAACGTAGCTCCTATAATTCACCCCTCCACTTT.

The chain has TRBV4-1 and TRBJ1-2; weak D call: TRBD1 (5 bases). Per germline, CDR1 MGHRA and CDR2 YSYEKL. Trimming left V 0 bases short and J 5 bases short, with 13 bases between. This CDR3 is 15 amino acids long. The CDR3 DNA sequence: TGCGCCAGCAGCCAAGATTCTGGGGGGACGTATGGCTACACCTTC. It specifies CASSQDSGGTYGYTF.

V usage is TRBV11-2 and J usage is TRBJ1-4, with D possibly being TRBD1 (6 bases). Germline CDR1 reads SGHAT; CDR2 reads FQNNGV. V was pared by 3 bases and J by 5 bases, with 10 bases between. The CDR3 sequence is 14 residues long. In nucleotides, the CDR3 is TGTGCCAGCAGCTTCTTAGGGGGGAATGAAAAACTGTTTTTT. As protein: CASSFLGGNEKLFF.

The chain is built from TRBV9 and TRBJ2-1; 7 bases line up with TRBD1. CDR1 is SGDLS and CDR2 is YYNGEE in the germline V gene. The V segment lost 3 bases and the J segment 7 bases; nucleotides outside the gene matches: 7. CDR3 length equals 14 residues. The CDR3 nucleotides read TGTGCCAGCAGCGCGCAGGGGGAATGGAATGAGCAGTTCTTC. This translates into CASSAQGEWNEQFF.

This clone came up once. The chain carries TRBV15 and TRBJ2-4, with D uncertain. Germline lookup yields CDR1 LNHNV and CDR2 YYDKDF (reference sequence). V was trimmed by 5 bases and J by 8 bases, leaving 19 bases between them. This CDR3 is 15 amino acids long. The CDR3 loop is CATSLGSDAVHIQYF. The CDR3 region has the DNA TGTGCCACCAGCTTGGGCAGTGACGCGGTTCACATTCAGTACTTC. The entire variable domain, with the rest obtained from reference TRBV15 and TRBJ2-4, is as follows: DAMVIQNPRYQVTQFGKPVTLSCSQTLNHNVMYWYQQKSSQAPKLLFHYYDKDFNNEADTPDNFQSRRPNTSFCFLDIRSPGLGDTAMYLCATSLGSDAVHIQYFGAGTRLSVL.

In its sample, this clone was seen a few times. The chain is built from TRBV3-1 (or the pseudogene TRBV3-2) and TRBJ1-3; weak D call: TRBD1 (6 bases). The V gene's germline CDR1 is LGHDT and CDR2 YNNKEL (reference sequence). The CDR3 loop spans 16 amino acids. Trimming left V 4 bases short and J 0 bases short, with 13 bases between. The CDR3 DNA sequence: TGTGCCAGCAGCCCCAGGGGAAGTCACTCTGGAAACACCATATATTTT. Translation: CASSPRGSHSGNTIYF.

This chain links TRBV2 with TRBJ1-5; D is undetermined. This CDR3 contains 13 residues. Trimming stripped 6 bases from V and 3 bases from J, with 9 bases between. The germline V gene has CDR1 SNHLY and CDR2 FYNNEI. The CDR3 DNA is TGTGCCAGCAGGGCAGACCACAATCAGCCCCAGCATTTT. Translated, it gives CASRADHNQPQHF.

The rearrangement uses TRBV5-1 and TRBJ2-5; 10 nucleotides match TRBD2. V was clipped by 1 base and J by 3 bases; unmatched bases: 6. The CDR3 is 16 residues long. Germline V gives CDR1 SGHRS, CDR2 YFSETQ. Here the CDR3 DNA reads TGCGCCAGCAGCTTGCAAGCGGGGGGGAGGGAAGAGACCCAGTACTTC. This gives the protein CASSLQAGGREETQYF.

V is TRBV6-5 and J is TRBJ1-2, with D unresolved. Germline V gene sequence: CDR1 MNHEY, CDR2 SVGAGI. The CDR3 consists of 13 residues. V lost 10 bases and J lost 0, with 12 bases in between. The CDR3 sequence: CATRRVANYGYTF. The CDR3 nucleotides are TGTGCCACCAGACGCGTCGCTAACTATGGCTACACCTTC.

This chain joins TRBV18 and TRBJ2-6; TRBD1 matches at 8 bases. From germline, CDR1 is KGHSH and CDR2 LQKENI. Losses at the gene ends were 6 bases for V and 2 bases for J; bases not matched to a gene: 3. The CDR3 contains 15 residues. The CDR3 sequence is CASSLDRAGANVLTF. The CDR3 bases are TGTGCCAGCTCGCTGGACAGGGCTGGGGCCAACGTCCTGACTTTC.

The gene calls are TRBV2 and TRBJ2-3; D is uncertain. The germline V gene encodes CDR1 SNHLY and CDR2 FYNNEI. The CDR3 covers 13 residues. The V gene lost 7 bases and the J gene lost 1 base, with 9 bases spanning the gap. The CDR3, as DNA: TGTGCCAGCACGGTAGAGGGCACAGATACGCAGTATTTT. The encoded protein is CASTVEGTDTQYF.

CDR3 region: CATSRPPWTGVFLNTEAFF. The CDR3 bases are TGTGCCACCAGCAGACCTCCTTGGACAGGGGTCTTTTTGAACACTGAAGCTTTCTTT. V usage is TRBV15 and J usage is TRBJ1-1; TRBD1 matches at 9 bases. This CDR3 has 19 residues. The germline gives CDR1 LNHNV, CDR2 YYDKDF (reference sequence). V trimming: 2 bases; J trimming: 0 bases; junction bases outside the gene matches: 13. The full variable domain, its missing parts supplied by reference TRBV15 and TRBJ1-1, is DAMVIQNPRYQVTQFGKPVTLSCSQTLNHNVMYWYQQKSSQAPKLLFHYYDKDFNNEADTPDNFQSRRPNTSFCFLDIRSPGLGDTAMYLCATSRPPWTGVFLNTEAFFGQGTRLTVV.

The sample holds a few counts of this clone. For the CDR3, the DNA is TGTGCCAGCAGTTACTCGGGTGGTCGGACCGGGGAGCTGTTTTTT. This codes for CASSYSGGRTGELFF. V and J are TRBV6-5 and TRBJ2-2; D unclear. V lost 0 bases and J 5 bases, leaving 10 bases between the germline ends. CDR3 length: 15 amino acids. Germline V CDR1 and CDR2: MNHEY, SVGAGI.